Detailed here is one T cell receptor beta chain. This entry belongs to a study of blood T cell repertoires in COVID-19. For the study at large: The United States, Italy and Spain were the sources of the acute and convalescent COVID-19 samples.

Participant-given clinical history determined each cohort assignment. Recovered Cohort 3 donors showed two negative PCRs, clearance, or symptom resolution. In the original processing: Amplification with reference gene primers provided the estimates of nucleated cell counts. Clones were sequenced by immunoSEQ multiplex PCR, and TCRdb holds only the in-frame ones, with some missing. That table furnishes V, J and clone size, whereas the DNA furnished D and trimming. Of 350,000 to 450,000 clones in the sample, 89% were seen once. The receptor's source is a woman in her 30s who had recovered from COVID-19. Sequenced input: PBMCs or T cells enriched from blood (not recorded which).

The chain's CDR3 is CASSLGNRGEYF. The CDR3 DNA sequence: TGTGCCAGCAGCTTAGGGAACAGGGGCGAATACTTC. This chain links TRBV7-9 with TRBJ2-7; 7 nucleotides agree with TRBD1. The CDR3 length is 12 residues. V shed 1 base, J shed 13 bases, and the junction held 7 bases outside the gene matches. Per the germline V gene, CDR1 is SEHNR and CDR2 is FQNEAQ (reference sequence).